A selection of T cell receptor beta chains follows, all from one sample in a study of response to subunit inactivated influenza vaccine. TCRdb re-called the RT-PCR reads with MiXCR, one entry per CDR3 protein. The sample lists around 580,000 distinct CDR3 sequences, 12% to 15% seen once, with around 10% in the top ten. The material sequenced was PBMCs from blood, taken roughly 12 days after vaccination. The origin of the receptors is a man over 45 who received an inactivated influenza vaccine. The CDR3 runs from the conserved cysteine through the conserved F or W. The D gene is left open where the match is weak. Expanded clones are given a class, and other clones once, few, many or no size at all.

J gene	D gene	clone size	V gene	CDR3 DNA	CDR3 protein
TRBJ2-7	.	.	TRBV9	TGTGCCAGCAGCCCCCGGTGGAACGGCGAGCAGTACTTC	CASSPRWNGEQYF
TRBJ2-7	.	.	TRBV5-1	TGCGCCAGCAGCTTGGGGGCAGGGGCTGACTACGAGCAGTACTTC	CASSLGAGADYEQYF
TRBJ2-2	TRBD2	few	TRBV12-3/TRBV12-4	TGTGCCAGCAGCCAGAGCGGGGGAGCAAGGACCGGGGAGCTGTTTTTT	CASSQSGGARTGELFF
TRBJ2-5	.	once	TRBV15	TGTGCCACCAGCAGAGATTCCATCCAAGAGACCCAGTACTTC	CATSRDSIQETQYF
TRBJ1-2	.	few	TRBV4-1	TGCGCCAGCAGGGGGATGGTTGGCTACACCTTC	CASRGMVGYTF
TRBJ2-5	.	many	TRBV29-1	TGCAGCGGGGGACGGCAGAGGAGGGAGACCCAGTACTTC	CSGGRQRRETQYF
TRBJ2-6	TRBD1	few	TRBV18	TGTGCCAGCTCAAAACAGGGGCTTATTGGGACCAACGTCCTGACTTTC	CASSKQGLIGTNVLTF
TRBJ2-7	.	.	TRBV7-2	TGTGCCAGCAGCTTAGCGGGATCGAGGGGGTTTAACTACGAGCAGTACTTC	CASSLAGSRGFNYEQYF
TRBJ2-1	TRBD1	few	TRBV2	TGTGCCAGCATTAGTACAGGGGTCTCCTCCTACAATGAGCAGTTCTTC	CASISTGVSSYNEQFF
TRBJ2-5	.	.	TRBV27	TGTGCCAGCAGGGGGTCGGGACACCGAATGGAGGCCCAGTACTTC	CASRGSGHRMEAQYF
TRBJ2-5	TRBD1	few	TRBV3-1	TGTGCCAGCAGCCACTTGAGACAGGGGGCGGGAAGGTACCAAGAGACCCAGTACTTC	CASSHLRQGAGRYQETQYF
TRBJ2-1	TRBD1	.	TRBV5-8	TGTGCCAGCAGCTTTGCCCTCGCCAGGGGGAATGAGCAGATCTTC	CASSFALARGNEQIF
TRBJ2-2	.	.	TRBV6-2/TRBV6-3	TGTGCTCATGCGGAGGGCCCCGGGGAGCTGTTTTTT	CAHAEGPGELFF
TRBJ2-5	TRBD1	.	TRBV6-4	TGTGCCAGCAAAGGGACAGGGGCCCAAGAGACCCAGTACTTC	CASKGTGAQETQYF
TRBJ1-2	.	few	TRBV7-9	TGTGCCAGCAGCTATCTTGGATCTAACTATGGCTACACCTTC	CASSYLGSNYGYTF
TRBJ2-1	.	.	TRBV7-2	TGTGCCAGCAGCACCGGGACTCTTAACAATGAGCAGTTCTTC	CASSTGTLNNEQFF
TRBJ1-6	.	few	TRBV7-6	TGTGCCAGCAGCTTAGCGGCCGGGTCCTATAATTCACCCCTCCACTTT	CASSLAAGSYNSPLHF
TRBJ2-5	TRBD1	few	TRBV27	TGTGCCAGCAGTCCCGGACAGGGAAGGGGGACCCAGTACTTC	CASSPGQGRGTQYF
TRBJ2-4	TRBD2	.	TRBV7-9	TGTGCCAGCAGCTTAGCTAGCGGGACTAGGGACATTCAGTACTTC	CASSLASGTRDIQYF
TRBJ1-1	.	.	TRBV7-9	TGTGCCAGCAGCTTTTTCGGCAGGAAGAACACTGAAGCTTTCTTT	CASSFFGRKNTEAFF
TRBJ2-1	TRBD2	few	TRBV3-1	TGTGCCAGCAGCCAAGATAGCGGGAGCTGGAATGAGCAGTTCTTC	CASSQDSGSWNEQFF
TRBJ2-1	.	many	TRBV7-9	TGTGCCAGCAGCTTAGCAGGGGGGGGTTCGAATGAGCAGTTCTTC	CASSLAGGGSNEQFF
TRBJ1-3	.	few	TRBV7-2	TGTGCCAGCAGTTCAACACCTGAGGGAAACACCATATATTTT	CASSSTPEGNTIYF
TRBJ1-1	.	many	TRBV5-1	TGCGCCAGTAGACCCAGGGGTGCGGACACTGAAGCTTTCTTT	CASRPRGADTEAFF
TRBJ1-5	.	.	TRBV6-2/TRBV6-3	TGTGCCAGCAGTTGGGACACTTCGAGGGAATATAGCAATCAGCCCCAGCATTTT	CASSWDTSREYSNQPQHF
TRBJ1-2	.	few	TRBV3-1	TGTGCCAGCAGCCGTGGGGATAACTATGGCTACACCTTC	CASSRGDNYGYTF
TRBJ2-5	TRBD1	many	TRBV12-3/TRBV12-4	TGTGCCAGCAGTTTCGGACAGGGAAAAGAGACCCAGTACTTC	CASSFGQGKETQYF
TRBJ2-7	TRBD1	many	TRBV15	TGTGCCACCAGCCGGGACAGGGGGTACGAGCAGTACTTC	CATSRDRGYEQYF
TRBJ1-5	TRBD1	few	TRBV6-1	TGTGCCAGCAGTCAGGGACAGGGCGTTGGGAATCAGCCCCAGCATTTT	CASSQGQGVGNQPQHF
TRBJ2-1	TRBD2	few	TRBV11-3	TGTGCCAGCAGCCGAATCTGGACTAGCGGGAGCCACAATGAGCAGTTCTTC	CASSRIWTSGSHNEQFF
TRBJ2-1	.	.	TRBV4-3	TGCGCCTCCTCAAACGGGAGAATTGACAATGAGCAGTTCTTC	CASSNGRIDNEQFF
TRBJ2-7	TRBD1	.	TRBV2	TGTGCCAGCAGTGAAGCTCAGGGCAGGGGGAACGAGCAGTACTTC	CASSEAQGRGNEQYF
TRBJ1-1	.	few	TRBV20-1	TGCAGTGCTAGAGAAGGTGGCAGCTCGAACACTGAAGCTTTCTTT	CSAREGGSSNTEAFF
TRBJ2-7	.	few	TRBV10-3	TGTGCCATCAGTCAGCGGTCCTACGAGCAGTACTTC	CAISQRSYEQYF
TRBJ1-5	TRBD1	.	TRBV24-1	TGTGCCACCAGTGACGGGACAGGTACTCAGCCCCAGCATTTT	CATSDGTGTQPQHF
TRBJ2-3	TRBD2	few	TRBV5-6	TGTGCCAGCAGCTGGCTAGCGGGAGGTATGAATACGCAGTATTTT	CASSWLAGGMNTQYF
TRBJ2-5	TRBD2	few	TRBV4-2	TGTGCCAGCAGCCAAGATTGGCGGGGGGGATCGGAGACCCAGTACTTC	CASSQDWRGGSETQYF
TRBJ1-5	TRBD1	many	TRBV20-1	TGCAGTGCTACTCATTCGACAGGGAGTCAGCCCCAGCATTTT	CSATHSTGSQPQHF
TRBJ2-1	.	few	TRBV5-1	TGCGCCAGCAGCTTGGCACCCTCCCACTCCTACAATGAGCAGTTCTTC	CASSLAPSHSYNEQFF
TRBJ1-1	TRBD1	few	TRBV6-5	TGTGCCAGCAGTTACACAACAGGGGGGATCACTGAAGCTTTCTTT	CASSYTTGGITEAFF
TRBJ2-7	TRBD2	few	TRBV28	TGTGCCAGCAGTGCCCCGACTAGCGGGAGAGGTTCCGAGCAGTACTTC	CASSAPTSGRGSEQYF
TRBJ2-1	TRBD1	.	TRBV5-1	TGCGCCAGCAGCCCCCTCTGGGACAGGAGCAATGAGCAGTTCTTC	CASSPLWDRSNEQFF
TRBJ2-7	TRBD1	.	TRBV5-1	TGCGCCAGCAGCCCCAGACAGGGGCTTTCCTACGAGCAGTACTTC	CASSPRQGLSYEQYF
TRBJ1-2	.	.	TRBV6-1	TGTGCCAGCAGTACGACGGACAGAGCTAACTATGGCTACACCTTC	CASSTTDRANYGYTF